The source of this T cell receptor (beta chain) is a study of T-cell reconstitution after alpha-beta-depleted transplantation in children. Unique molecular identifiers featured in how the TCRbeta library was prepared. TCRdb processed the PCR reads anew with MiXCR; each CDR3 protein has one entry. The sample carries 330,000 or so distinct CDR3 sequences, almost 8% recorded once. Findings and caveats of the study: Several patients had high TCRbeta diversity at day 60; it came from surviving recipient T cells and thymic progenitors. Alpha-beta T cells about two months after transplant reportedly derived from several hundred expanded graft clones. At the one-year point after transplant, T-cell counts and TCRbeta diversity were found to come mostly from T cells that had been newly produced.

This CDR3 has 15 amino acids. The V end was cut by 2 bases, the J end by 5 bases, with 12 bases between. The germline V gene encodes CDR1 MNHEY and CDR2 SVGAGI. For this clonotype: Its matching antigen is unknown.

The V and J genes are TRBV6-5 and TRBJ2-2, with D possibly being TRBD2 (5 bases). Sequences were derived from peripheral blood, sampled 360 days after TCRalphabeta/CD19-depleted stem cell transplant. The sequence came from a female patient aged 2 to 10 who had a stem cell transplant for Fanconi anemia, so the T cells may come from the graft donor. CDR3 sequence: CASSYRAPGTGELFF. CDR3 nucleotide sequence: TGTGCCAGCAGTTACCGGGCCCCGGGAACCGGGGAGCTGTTTTTT.